This entry lists 16 T cell receptor beta chains sequenced from one sample in a study of control samples from healthy donors and cancer patients. Sequencing was performed with immunoSEQ multiplex PCR; in TCRdb, only in-frame clones are kept and a portion is missing. The data hold about 75,000 clones, with approximately 80% observed a single time. Sequenced material: blood. The origin of the receptors is a man aged 45-65 years in good health.

The chain has TRBV4-1 and TRBJ2-7, with D perhaps given as TRBD1 or TRBD2 (5 bases each). The CDR3 extends over 16 amino acids. Germline values: CDR1 MGHRA, CDR2 YSYEKL. The V gene lost 4 bases and the J gene lost 5 bases, with 21 bases spanning the gap. The CDR3 region is CASSRTSGPGRDEQYF. The CDR3 DNA reads TGCGCCAGCAGCCGGACTTCGGGTCCGGGACGGGACGAGCAGTACTTC.

The sample holds a few counts of this clone. In DNA form, the CDR3 reads TGTGCCAGCAGCTTAGATAGGCTAGCGGGAGCGGCCCAGTACTTC. Translated, it gives CASSLDRLAGAAQYF. V is TRBV11-2 and J is TRBJ2-5; 10 positions match TRBD2. Trimming removed 0 bases from V and 9 bases from J; junction bases left unmatched: 7. There are 15 residues in the CDR3. The germline V gene encodes CDR1 SGHAT and CDR2 FQNNGV.

The chain recombines TRBV29-1 with TRBJ2-3, with D possibly being TRBD1 (6 bases). The V gene's germline CDR1 is SQVTM and CDR2 ANQGSEA. The CDR3 contains 14 residues. The V end was cut by 4 bases, the J end by 0 bases, with 11 bases between. CDR3: CSVGTGSSTDTQYF. Written as DNA, the CDR3 is TGCAGCGTTGGAACAGGGAGTAGCACAGATACGCAGTATTTT.

This clone occurred a few times. The same CDR3 also results from other DNA sequences found in this sample. J is TRBJ2-2 and V is TRBV18, with TRBD1 matching 7 bases. V gave up 3 bases and J gave up 5 bases; unmatched junction bases: 3. The CDR3 runs 14 residues. Germline CDR1 and CDR2: KGHSH and LQKENI. The CDR3 bases are TGTGCCAGCTCACCGGGACAGAGGACCGGGGAGCTGTTTTTT. This translates into CASSPGQRTGELFF.

The V call is TRBV27, the J call TRBJ2-3; D ambiguous. Germline V gene sequence: CDR1 MNHEY, CDR2 SMNVEV (reference sequence). This CDR3 region has 11 residues. Trimming took off 9 bases at V and 10 bases at J, with 14 bases between the two ends. CDR3 sequence (DNA): TGTGCCAGACCCCCTAAGATGGCGCAGTATTTT. Its protein is CARPPKMAQYF.

V usage is TRBV12-5 and J usage is TRBJ2-1, with D tentatively TRBD1 or TRBD2 (5 bases each). Germline CDR1 reads LGHNT; CDR2 reads FRNRAP. Trimming removed 1 base from V and 8 bases from J, with 21 bases in between. The CDR3 totals 17 residues. The CDR3 DNA reads as TGTGCTAGTGGTTTGGGGTTGGGACCCCGCAGTATGGATGAGCAGTTCTTC. This sequence encodes CASGLGLGPRSMDEQFF.

The J gene is TRBJ2-7, the V gene TRBV27; D is perhaps TRBD1 or TRBD2 (5 bases each). The CDR3 extends over 15 amino acids. Per the germline V gene, CDR1 is MNHEY and CDR2 is SMNVEV (reference sequence). V was cut by 4 bases and J by 3 bases, with 16 bases left in between. This CDR3 is CASSSGDGSYYEQYF. The CDR3 coding sequence is TGTGCCAGCAGTTCTGGGGACGGCTCTTACTACGAGCAGTACTTC.

V usage is TRBV18 and J usage is TRBJ2-7; unclear D gene. The length of the CDR3 is 15 residues. Germline lookup yields CDR1 KGHSH and CDR2 LQKENI. V was trimmed by 6 bases and J by 3 bases, leaving 18 bases between them. CDR3 nucleotide sequence: TGTGCCAGCTCGCCCTACAGTACCCTGGGCTACGAGCAGTACTTC. Translating gives CASSPYSTLGYEQYF.

This clone was observed a few times. The chain is built from TRBV19 and TRBJ2-1; 9 bases agree with TRBD2. Germline loops: CDR1 LNHDA, CDR2 SQIVND (reference sequence). V was clipped by 2 bases and J by 9 bases; unmatched bases: 8. CDR3 length: 15 amino acids. CDR3 protein: CASSISREGLVEQFF. CDR3 DNA sequence: TGTGCCAGTAGTATATCGCGGGAGGGCCTGGTTGAGCAGTTCTTC.

In nucleotides, the CDR3 is TGTGCCAGCAGCTTAGACCACAGGGCAATTCAGTACTTC. Translated: CASSLDHRAIQYF. This chain connects TRBV7-2 to TRBJ2-4; the D gene is possibly TRBD1 (6 bases). The CDR3 loop spans 13 amino acids. V lost 1 base, J lost 10 bases, and 11 bases lay in between. Germline V gene data show CDR1 as SGHTA and CDR2 as FQGNSA. Supplemented by reference TRBV7-2 and TRBJ2-4, the full variable domain reads GAGVSQSPSNKVTEKGKDVELRCDPISGHTALYWYRQSLGQGLEFLIYFQGNSAPDKSGLPSDRFSAERTGGSVSTLTIQRTQQEDSAVYLCASSLDHRAIQYFGAGTRLSVL.

This rearrangement joins TRBV4-2 to TRBJ1-1; possibly TRBD1 for D (6 bases). CDR1 is LGHNA and CDR2 is YNFKEQ in the germline V gene. V lost 1 base and J lost 1, with 13 bases in between. CDR3 size: 16 residues. The CDR3 reads CASSQGTGIGNTEAFF. DNA of the CDR3: TGTGCCAGCAGCCAAGGTACAGGGATCGGGAACACTGAAGCTTTCTTT.

V is TRBV19 and J is TRBJ2-5, with 8 bases identical to TRBD1. Trimming cost V 10 bases and J 4 bases; bases outside gene matches: 11. This CDR3 comprises 14 residues. CDR1 is LNHDA, CDR2 SQIVND, per germline (reference sequence). The CDR3 DNA reads as TGTGCCACCGTGGACAGGGCAGGTGGAGAGACCCAGTACTTC. It translates to CATVDRAGGETQYF.

V gene TRBV19 combines with J gene TRBJ2-7; 8 bases are a match to TRBD1. V shed 5 bases and J 6 bases; nucleotides not matched to a gene: 9. Germline CDR1 LNHDA, CDR2 SQIVND (reference sequence). This CDR3 comprises 14 residues. In DNA form, the CDR3 reads TGTGCCAGTAGTCCGGACCCCAGGGGGCTCGAGCAGTACTTC. Protein product: CASSPDPRGLEQYF.

The gene calls are TRBV6-5 and TRBJ2-5; a possible D gene is TRBD2 (6 bases). Germline V CDR1 and CDR2: MNHEY, SVGAGI. The CDR3 is 14 residues long. With 8 bases removed from V and 5 bases from J, the gap between germline ends came to 18 bases. The CDR3 protein is CASHRLVVSETQYF. The DNA for the CDR3 is TGTGCCAGCCACCGACTAGTAGTGTCGGAGACCCAGTACTTC.

The CDR3 DNA is TGTGCCAGCAGTTACATTTTAGGATCTGGGGCCAACGTCCTGACTTTC. This encodes CASSYILGSGANVLTF. The chain combines TRBV6-2 or TRBV6-3 with TRBJ2-6; no clear D gene. This CDR3 region has 16 residues. The germline V and J ends were trimmed by 2 bases and 1 base, with 9 bases remaining between them. Germline assignment: CDR1 MNHEY and CDR2 SVGEGT.

The chain has TRBV4-2 and TRBJ2-7, with D perhaps TRBD1 (5 bases). Trimming shortened V by 0 bases and J by 2 bases, and 14 bases separated the two germline ends. This CDR3 spans 16 amino acids. Germline assignment: CDR1 LGHNA and CDR2 YNFKEQ. The CDR3 reads CASSQERGNSAYEQYF. CDR3 nucleotides: TGTGCCAGCAGCCAAGAAAGGGGAAACTCCGCCTACGAGCAGTACTTC.